This T cell receptor beta chain was documented in a study of radiotherapy plus CTLA-4 blockade in lung cancer. The protocol was immunoSEQ multiplex PCR, while the TCRdb copy is restricted to in-frame clones and leaves out a portion. The sample includes approximately 80,000 clones, roughly 74% of them seen just once. V lost 7 bases and J lost 0; bases outside the gene matches: 6. Looked up from germline, CDR1 is WSHSY and CDR2 is SAAADI. The CDR3 covers 14 residues. The study treated chemo-refractory metastatic non-small-cell lung cancer patients with focal radiation plus ipilimumab CTLA-4 blockade. The origin of this receptor is a human donor with non-small cell lung cancer whose response to radiotherapy plus ipilimumab could not be evaluated. The source was peripheral blood, collected from a patient treated with radiotherapy plus ipilimumab. The rearrangement uses TRBV10-2 and TRBJ2-7, with 7 bases that match TRBD2. The CDR3 DNA sequence: TGCGCCAGCACTTTAGCGGGTGTCTCCTACGAGCAGTACTTC. Translating it yields CASTLAGVSYEQYF.